This is a list of T cell receptor beta chains from one sample in a study of T cell changes during pregnancy in multiple sclerosis. TCRdb keeps only in-frame clones here, not all; method: immunoSEQ multiplex PCR. The sample records about 26,000 clones, 89% being singletons. The sequencing used CD8+ T cells from peripheral blood mononuclear cells, collected in the second trimester of pregnancy. These receptors came from a female donor with multiple sclerosis, enrolled in a pregnancy study. Both conserved end residues are part of each CDR3. The D gene is left open where the match is weak. Rows give clone size only sometimes, using once, few, many, or a class for an expanded clone.

DNA | CDR3 | D | J | V | size
TGCGCCAGCAGCTTGAGACAGCCTAACTATGGCTACACCTTC | CASSLRQPNYGYTF | . | TRBJ1-2 | TRBV5-1 | .
TGTGCCATCAGGAATGGACTAGTTGGCACAGATACGCAGTATTTT | CAIRNGLVGTDTQYF | TRBD2 | TRBJ2-3 | TRBV10-3 | .
TGTGCCAGCAGCTTCCCGGGACTAGTGCAGGATGAGCAGTTCTTC | CASSFPGLVQDEQFF | TRBD2 | TRBJ2-1 | TRBV11-1 | .
TGCGCCAGCAGCCAAGACGGGACAGGAGAGTACAATGAGCAGTTCTTC | CASSQDGTGEYNEQFF | TRBD1 | TRBJ2-1 | TRBV4-1 | .
TGTGCCAGCAGCCCAGAGGGACTAGCGGTCACAGATACGCAGTATTTT | CASSPEGLAVTDTQYF | TRBD2 | TRBJ2-3 | TRBV7-8 | .
TGTGCCAGCACACCCGGGACAGGGGACGAAGTAGGGCAGTTCTTC | CASTPGTGDEVGQFF | TRBD1 | TRBJ2-1 | TRBV11-2 | .
TGCGCCAGTCAGGACACCTCCTACGAGCAGTACTTC | CASQDTSYEQYF | . | TRBJ2-7 | TRBV5-1 | .
TGTGCCAGCAGCCGCTGGACAGTCGAGCAGTACTTC | CASSRWTVEQYF | . | TRBJ2-7 | TRBV11-2 | once
TGCGCCAGCAGCCAACTAGCGGGAGGTGAGACCCAGTACTTC | CASSQLAGGETQYF | TRBD2 | TRBJ2-5 | TRBV4-1 | .
TGCAGCGTTGAACCAGGGAACACTGAAGCTTTCTTT | CSVEPGNTEAFF | . | TRBJ1-1 | TRBV29-1 | .
TGTGCCAGCAGCCCTAGATTCGCGGGAGGGCAAAATGAGCAGTTCTTC | CASSPRFAGGQNEQFF | TRBD2 | TRBJ2-1 | TRBV9 | once